A single count supports the clone carrying this TCR beta chain. This CDR3 is built from 17 residues. The germline V gene encodes CDR1 LGHNA and CDR2 YNFKEQ. The V and J ends lost 0 bases and 3 bases, in that order; junction bases with no gene match: 6. These data belong to a study of blood T cell repertoires in COVID-19. Study information: COVID-19 samples from acute and convalescent phases originated in the United States, Italy and Spain. The analysed material was cDNA or gDNA that came from T cells, B-cell-depleted T cells, or PBMCs.

In the study's own analysis: Reference gene primers were amplified, and this amplification served to estimate nucleated cell counts. Measured with immunoSEQ multiplex PCR; TCRdb has only the in-frame clones, and not every one. That table furnishes V, J and clone size, whereas the DNA furnished D and trimming. The repertoire has around 99,000 clones, less than 85% of them found once; the top ten carry roughly 4%. Sample: peripheral blood. The rearrangement uses TRBV4-2 and TRBJ2-3, with TRBD2 matching over 10 bases. The TCR originated in a human donor in a cohort sampled during active or convalescent COVID-19. CDR3: CASSQDRRAGGTDTQYF. CDR3 sequence (DNA): TGTGCCAGCAGCCAAGATCGGCGAGCGGGGGGGACAGATACGCAGTATTTT.